The clone carrying this T cell receptor beta chain was counted at least ten times. What it recognizes is unknown. The data originate from a study of T cells in Graves' hyperthyroidism and ophthalmopathy. At the level of the study: At initial diagnosis, before any treatment had begun, peripheral blood was obtained.

Diagnostic assessment was based on clinical symptoms, serum thyroxine and TRAb, thyroid ultrasound and orbital computed tomography. Amplification of TCR beta CDR3 regions was performed using RNA transcripts as template. Using the HTBI primer set, a first-round RT-PCR was run on the TCR CDR3. From the multiplex PCR reads, TCRdb called clonotypes with MiXCR, one entry per CDR3 protein. This sample has roughly 560,000 distinct CDR3 sequences, with approximately 15% found just once. Study conclusions and caveats: Expanded thyroid clonotypes (above 0.001) were mostly also found in blood.

Germline CDR1 is MNHEY and CDR2 is SVGAGI. V lost 1 base and J lost 2, with 5 bases in between. This CDR3 spans 13 amino acids. This clonotype was sampled from a woman in her forties with Graves' ophthalmopathy. Input material: blood. The rearrangement joins TRBV6-5 to TRBJ1-2; D is unresolved. This CDR3 is CASSYFQNYGYTF. DNA for the CDR3: TGTGCCAGCAGTTACTTTCAGAACTATGGCTACACCTTC.